What follows is one TCR beta chain and its context. Its antigen is undetermined. The sample originates from a study of cytomegalovirus exposure and HLA in healthy donors. Findings and limits, study-wide: There were some public TCRs occurring in many donors, but most TCR sequences were rare. A list of approximately 160 TCR beta chains associated with cytomegalovirus was given.

Germline V gives CDR1 SGHNT, CDR2 YENEEA. The CDR3 totals 15 residues. V was clipped by 1 base and J by 5 bases; unmatched bases: 7. Data came from immunoSEQ multiplex PCR; TCRdb stores just in-frame clones and leaves some out. The sample includes 160,000 or so clones, 84% of them seen just once. This sequence was found in a man aged 30 to 45 in good health and CMV-seropositive. The sequenced sample was PBMCs. V gene TRBV11-3 combines with J gene TRBJ2-5, with 7 bases fitting TRBD1. In nucleotides, the CDR3 is TGTGCCAGCAGCTTAGCGACAGGGACACGGGAGACCCAGTACTTC. It encodes CASSLATGTRETQYF.